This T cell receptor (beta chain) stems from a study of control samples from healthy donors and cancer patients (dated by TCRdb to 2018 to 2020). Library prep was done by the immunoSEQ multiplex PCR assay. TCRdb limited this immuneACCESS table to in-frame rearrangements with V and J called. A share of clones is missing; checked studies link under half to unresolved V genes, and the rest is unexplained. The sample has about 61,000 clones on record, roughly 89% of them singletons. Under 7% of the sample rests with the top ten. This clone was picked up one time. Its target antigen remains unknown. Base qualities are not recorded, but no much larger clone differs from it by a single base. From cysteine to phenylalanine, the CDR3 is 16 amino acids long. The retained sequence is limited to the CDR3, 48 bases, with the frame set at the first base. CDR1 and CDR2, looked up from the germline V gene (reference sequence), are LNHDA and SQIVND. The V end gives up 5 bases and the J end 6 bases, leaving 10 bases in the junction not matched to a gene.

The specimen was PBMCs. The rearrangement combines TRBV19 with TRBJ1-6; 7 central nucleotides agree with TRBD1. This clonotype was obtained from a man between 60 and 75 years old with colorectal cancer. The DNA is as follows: TGTGCCAGTAGTGTGGAACCGGGACAGCCTAATTCACCCCTCCACTTT. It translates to CASSVEPGQPNSPLHF.